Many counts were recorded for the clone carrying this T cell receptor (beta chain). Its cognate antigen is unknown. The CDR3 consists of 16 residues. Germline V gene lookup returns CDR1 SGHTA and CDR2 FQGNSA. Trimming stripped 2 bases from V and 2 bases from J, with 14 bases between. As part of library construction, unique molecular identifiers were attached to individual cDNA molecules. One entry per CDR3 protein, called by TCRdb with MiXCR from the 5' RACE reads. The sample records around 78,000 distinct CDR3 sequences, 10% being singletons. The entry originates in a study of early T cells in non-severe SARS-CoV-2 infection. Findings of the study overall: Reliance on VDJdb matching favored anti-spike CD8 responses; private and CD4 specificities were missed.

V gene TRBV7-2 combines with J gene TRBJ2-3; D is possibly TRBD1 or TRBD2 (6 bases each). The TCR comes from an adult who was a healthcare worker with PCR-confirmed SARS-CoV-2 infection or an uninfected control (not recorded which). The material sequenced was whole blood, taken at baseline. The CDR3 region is CASSLLRRGFTDTQYF. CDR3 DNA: TGTGCCAGCAGCTTACTTAGGAGGGGGTTCACAGATACGCAGTATTTT.